Shown below are 22 T cell receptor beta chains from a single sample sequenced in a study of T-cell reconstitution after alpha-beta-depleted transplantation in children. Preparation of the TCRbeta library used unique molecular identifiers. Using its own MiXCR run on the PCR reads, TCRdb lists one record per CDR3 protein. Of some 300,000 distinct CDR3 sequences in the sample, over 9% are singletons; the top ten hold less than 9%. Sequencing was performed on PBMCs, taken before TCRalphabeta/CD19-depleted stem cell transplant. These receptors were collected from a boy younger than two with acute myeloid leukemia, due to receive a stem cell transplant.

This clonotype was detected ten times or more. CDR3 in amino acids: CASSPPGGTEAFF. DNA for the CDR3: TGTGCCAGCAGCCCCCCAGGGGGCACTGAAGCTTTCTTT. The chain couples TRBV7-9 to TRBJ1-1; 7 nucleotides line up with TRBD1. V lost 5 bases and J lost 4; bases outside the gene matches: 4. The V gene's germline CDR1 is SEHNR and CDR2 FQNEAQ (reference sequence). The CDR3 contains 13 residues.

This clonotype occurred a few times. The chain is built from TRBV19 and TRBJ2-6; TRBD1 is a possible D gene (6 bases). The germline V and J ends were trimmed by 8 bases and 0 bases, with 8 bases remaining between them. CDR3 size: 14 residues. Germline CDR1 reads LNHDA; CDR2 reads SQIVND (reference sequence). CDR3: CASRQVSGANVLTF. The CDR3 DNA follows: TGTGCCAGTCGACAGGTCTCTGGGGCCAACGTCCTGACTTTC.

This clonotype has a count of ten or more. The chain carries TRBV27 and TRBJ2-3, with 9 nucleotides matching TRBD1. This CDR3 region has 14 residues. Trimming took 4 bases from V and 4 from J; bases not matched to a gene: 3. Germline assignment: CDR1 MNHEY and CDR2 SMNVEV (reference sequence). Here the CDR3 DNA reads TGTGCCAGCAGTTATACAGGGGGCGCAGATACGCAGTATTTT. Protein: CASSYTGGADTQYF.

V and J are TRBV29-1 and TRBJ1-4; no definite D call. V lost 5 bases to trimming and J lost 7 bases, with 14 bases between them. This CDR3 contains 13 residues. Per germline, CDR1 SQVTM and CDR2 ANQGSEA. CDR3 amino acids: CSVRASRIEKLFF. DNA for the CDR3: TGCAGCGTTCGGGCCTCAAGAATTGAAAAACTGTTTTTT.

Comment on this clonotype: A much larger clone differs from this one at a single base, so this may be a read error. The chain employs TRBV5-1 and TRBJ1-5; possible D gene TRBD1, 5 bases. Trimming cost V 4 bases and J 3 bases, with 8 bases left between them. The V gene's germline CDR1 is SGHRS and CDR2 YFSETQ. CDR3 size: 13 residues. CDR3 sequence reads: CASSEDINQPQHF. The CDR3 nucleotides read TGCGCCAGCAGCGAGGACATCAATCAGCCCCAGCATTTT.

The chain has TRBV19 and TRBJ2-4, with a weak D call TRBD2 (6 bases). The CDR3 runs 14 residues. Germline CDR1 and CDR2: LNHDA and SQIVND (reference sequence). Between the trimmed V and J ends, which lost 3 bases and 7 bases, there was a span of 13 bases. Here the CDR3 DNA reads TGTGCCAGTAGTATTCAACCCCGGGGGAACATTCAGTACTTC. Protein: CASSIQPRGNIQYF.

This clonotype was recorded at least ten times. J is TRBJ2-3 and V is TRBV19; D might be TRBD2 (6 bases). The germline V gene has CDR1 LNHDA and CDR2 SQIVND (reference sequence). This CDR3 comprises 17 residues. Trimming shortened V by 2 bases and J by 0 bases, and 15 bases separated the two germline ends. This chain's CDR3 is CASSIPPRAGSTDTQYF. CDR3 bases: TGTGCCAGTAGTATACCCCCGAGGGCGGGGAGCACAGATACGCAGTATTTT.

The sample holds many counts of this clonotype. V gene TRBV3-1 combines with J gene TRBJ1-2, with 8 bases matching TRBD1. V shed 2 bases, J shed 2 bases, and the junction held 13 bases outside the gene matches. The germline gives CDR1 LGHDT, CDR2 YNNKEL (reference sequence). The CDR3 extends over 18 amino acids. CDR3 in DNA: TGTGCCAGCAGCCAACCTCCGGGACAGGTTTCGGGAAACTATGGCTACACCTTC. Translating it yields CASSQPPGQVSGNYGYTF.

Ten or more counts support this clonotype. This chain links TRBV5-1 with TRBJ2-3, with a weak D call TRBD1 (5 bases). This CDR3 contains 12 residues. With 6 bases removed from V and 6 bases from J, the gap between germline ends came to 11 bases. CDR1 and CDR2 (germline): SGHRS, YFSETQ. The CDR3 is CASTGRADTQYF. The DNA for the CDR3 is TGCGCCAGCACCGGCAGGGCTGATACGCAGTATTTT.

This clonotype was detected ten times or more. The chain employs TRBV20-1 and TRBJ2-1, with 8 bases fitting TRBD2. Germline assignment: CDR1 DFQATT and CDR2 SNEGSKA (reference sequence). Losses at the gene ends were 4 bases for V and 9 bases for J; bases not matched to a gene: 8. The CDR3 runs to 13 residues. This chain's CDR3 is CSAKSSGRFEQFF. CDR3 DNA: TGCAGTGCTAAATCCAGCGGGAGATTTGAGCAGTTCTTC.

In its sample, this clonotype was seen many times. The chain is built from TRBV10-3 and TRBJ2-7; the match to TRBD2 covers 7 bases. CDR3 length: 16 residues. After removal of 5 bases from V and 0 bases from J, the junction contained 10 bases not matched to a gene. Per germline, CDR1 ENHRY and CDR2 SYGVKD. The CDR3 reads CAISLIAGASSYEQYF. DNA for the CDR3: TGTGCCATCAGTCTTATAGCGGGTGCAAGCTCCTACGAGCAGTACTTC.

This clonotype was detected ten times or more. This sequence joins TRBV28 and TRBJ1-5, with D possibly being TRBD1 (6 bases). CDR3 length: 13 residues. Germline CDR1 and CDR2: MDHEN and SYDVKM. Deletions cut 8 bases from V and 3 bases from J, with 11 bases between. CDR3 in DNA: TGTGCCAGCCATACAGGGTTCAATCAGCCCCAGCATTTT. Residues: CASHTGFNQPQHF.

This clonotype was found many times. The junction departs from the called germline gene at one end, perhaps through a read error. This rearrangement joins TRBV20-1 to TRBJ1-3; tentative D call: TRBD1 (5 bases). The CDR3 is 13 amino acids. Looked up from germline, CDR1 is DFQATT and CDR2 is SNEGSKA (reference sequence). Here the CDR3 reads CSARVPTRGVLHF. The CDR3 nucleotides are TGCAGTGCTAGAGTCCCCACCAGAGGGGTCCTGCATTTT.

This clonotype was counted at least ten times. The chain employs TRBV28 and TRBJ2-7, with 8 bases matching TRBD1. V shed 5 bases and J 0 bases; nucleotides not matched to a gene: 12. CDR1 and CDR2 from the germline V gene are MDHEN and SYDVKM. This CDR3 is 17 amino acids long. This CDR3 is CASSTHQGQAASYEQYF. The DNA for the CDR3 is TGTGCCAGCAGTACACACCAGGGACAGGCGGCCTCCTACGAGCAGTACTTC.

This clonotype occurred many times. The chain is built from TRBV24-1 and TRBJ2-2, with D hard to call. This CDR3 spans 13 amino acids. Trimming took 8 bases from V and 4 from J, leaving 10 bases between them. Looked up from germline, CDR1 is KGHDR and CDR2 is SFDVKD. The CDR3 DNA sequence: TGTGCCACCACCAGTCGGGTCACCGGGGAGCTGTTTTTT. Residues: CATTSRVTGELFF.

This clonotype has ten or more counts. V usage is TRBV29-1 and J usage is TRBJ2-7, with D hard to call. CDR1 and CDR2 (germline): SQVTM, ANQGSEA. This CDR3 has 13 residues. The ends were cut back, 0 bases at V and 3 bases at J, with 9 bases in the middle. CDR3 DNA: TGCAGCGTTGAAGATCCGGTCCACTACGAGCAGTACTTC. It specifies CSVEDPVHYEQYF.

This clonotype was seen ten or more times. The genes are TRBV5-1 and TRBJ2-3; 8 nucleotides agree with TRBD2. The CDR3 extends over 14 amino acids. Trimming cost V 3 bases and J 6 bases; bases outside gene matches: 6. Germline V gene data show CDR1 as SGHRS and CDR2 as YFSETQ. CDR3 protein: CASSSRGGSDTQYF. The CDR3, as DNA: TGCGCCAGCAGCTCTCGGGGGGGAAGCGATACGCAGTATTTT.

The V and J genes are TRBV6-1 and TRBJ2-1, with 7 positions matching TRBD2. J lost 9 bases, V lost 4 bases, and 6 bases had no gene match. The CDR3 has 13 residues. Germline V gene sequence: CDR1 MNHNS, CDR2 SASEGT. This CDR3 is CASSAREYGEQFF. The DNA of the CDR3 is TGTGCCAGCAGTGCGCGGGAGTACGGTGAGCAGTTCTTC.

The table lists this clonotype with a few counts. The genes are TRBV30 and TRBJ2-3, with D possibly TRBD1 on 5 matching bases. This CDR3 is built from 13 residues. V lost 7 bases and J 2 bases, leaving 13 bases between the germline ends. The germline gives CDR1 GTSNPN, CDR2 SVGIG (reference sequence). CDR3 loop: CASREPSTDTQYF. The CDR3 bases are TGTGCCTCCAGGGAACCCTCCACAGATACGCAGTATTTT.

In the case of this clonotype: Since a much larger clone is just one base distant, this may be a read error. J is TRBJ2-5 and V is TRBV5-1; possibly TRBD1 or TRBD2 for D (5 bases each). Germline V gene data show CDR1 as SGHRS and CDR2 as YFSETQ. The CDR3 has 14 amino acids. The CDR3 DNA follows: TGCGACAGCAGCTACCGGGACGGAGGAGAGACCCAGTACTTC. This gives the protein CDSSYRDGGETQYF.

This clonotype was seen at least ten times. The CDR3 is CASSLAGGSTEAFF. The CDR3 DNA is TGTGCCAGCAGCTTAGCAGGGGGCAGTACTGAAGCTTTCTTT. The chain employs TRBV7-9 and TRBJ1-1, with 7 bases identical to TRBD1. The CDR3 has 14 residues. CDR1 SEHNR and CDR2 FQNEAQ come from the germline V gene (reference sequence). J gave up 5 bases and V 0 bases, and 3 bases lay outside the gene matches.

This clonotype was picked up many times. The V gene is TRBV7-3, the J gene TRBJ2-7, with TRBD1 identical over 9 bases. The CDR3 has 15 amino acids. V trimming: 5 bases; J trimming: 6 bases; junction bases outside the gene matches: 11. Germline assignment: CDR1 SGHTA and CDR2 FQGTGA. CDR3 amino acids: CASSLSGTGWSEQYF. CDR3 nucleotides: TGTGCCAGCAGCCTATCCGGGACAGGGTGGTCCGAGCAGTACTTC.